This T cell receptor (beta chain) derives from a study of T cell responses to AZD1222 COVID-19 vaccine. Findings and limits, study-wide: A rise in Spike-specific TCR breadth and depth followed two AZD1222 doses. Targeting of unmutated variant regions was reportedly seen in nearly half of spike-specific TCRs. Spike was spanned by vaccine-associated CD4 TCRs, which were dominant at 160-218 and 743-854.

A remark on this clone: What it binds is not known.

Trimming left V 3 bases short and J 5 bases short, with 14 bases between. In germline, CDR1 is LNHDA, CDR2 SQIVND (reference sequence). The CDR3 is 14 amino acids. The assay was immunoSEQ multiplex PCR, and TCRdb's table has in-frame clones only and misses some. The sample holds around 270,000 clones, approximately 94% seen once. Pooled in the analysis were second doses at about 4 or about 12 weeks. This receptor was obtained from an adult who received the AZD1222 COVID-19 vaccine. The sample consisted of peripheral blood, taken 28 days after the second AZD1222 dose. V and J are TRBV19 and TRBJ2-7; D remains ambiguous. CDR3 in DNA: TGTGCCAGTAGTATTGCAGGTAGGGTGAACGAGCAGTACTTC. Translating it yields CASSIAGRVNEQYF.